A selection of T cell receptor beta chains follows, all from one sample in a study of control samples from healthy donors and cancer patients. Some clones are missing from TCRdb's copy, which holds only in-frame ones; the method was immunoSEQ multiplex PCR. This table holds roughly 90,000 clones, approximately 95% found once. Sample: blood. Source of these receptors: a woman younger than 45 in good health. Both conserved end residues are part of each CDR3. D genes are given only for firm matches. For some rows the clone size is stated as once, few or many, or as a class when expanded; others skip it.

d_call	clone_size	j_call	v_call	cdr3_nt	cdr3_aa
TRBD1	-	TRBJ1-5	TRBV2	TGTGCCAGCAATAATCACCCAGGGGGGAGCAATCAGCCCCAGCATTTT	CASNNHPGGSNQPQHF
-	-	TRBJ1-1	TRBV19	TGTGCCAGTACCCCGGGGGGGACTGAAGCTTTCTTT	CASTPGGTEAFF
-	-	TRBJ1-5	TRBV6-5	TGTGCCAGCAGTTACTCCAGGGATCAGCCCCAGCATTTT	CASSYSRDQPQHF
-	-	TRBJ1-1	TRBV6-5	TGTGCCAGCGGCCAGACAGATGGGGTGAACACTGAAGCTTTCTTT	CASGQTDGVNTEAFF
-	-	TRBJ1-6	TRBV5-1	TGCGCCAGCAGCGAGGGGGTATCCTATAATTCACCCCTCCACTTT	CASSEGVSYNSPLHF
-	once	TRBJ1-1	TRBV30	TGTGCCTGGAGTCGAGGGGCGAACACTGAAGCTTTCTTT	CAWSRGANTEAFF
-	-	TRBJ2-5	TRBV9	TGTGCCAGCAGCGGAGAGGGGATCGCAAAAGAGACCCAGTACTTC	CASSGEGIAKETQYF
-	-	TRBJ1-5	TRBV7-8	TGTGCCAGCAGCCCCAGATGGATTCGGAGCAATCAGCCCCAGCATTTT	CASSPRWIRSNQPQHF
-	once	TRBJ1-2	TRBV19	TGTGCCAGTCGCCCGGGGGGGGCGCTCTCTAACTATGGCTACACCTTC	CASRPGGALSNYGYTF
TRBD2	-	TRBJ2-7	TRBV2	TGTGCCAGCAGTGAAGGGCTAGCGGGGGGTTCATCCTACGAGCAGTACTTC	CASSEGLAGGSSYEQYF
-	-	TRBJ1-3	TRBV7-8	TGTGCCAGCAGCTCCCGGACAGCAAGTGGAAACACCATATATTTT	CASSSRTASGNTIYF
-	-	TRBJ1-3	TRBV3-1/TRBV3-2	TGTGCCAGCAGCCAAGCAGAACACACCATATATTTT	CASSQAEHTIYF
-	-	TRBJ1-4	TRBV30	TGTGCCGGCCTTGGGGGGGAAAAACTGTTTTTT	CAGLGGEKLFF
-	-	TRBJ2-5	TRBV7-9	TGTGCCAGCAGCTTAGGAGCGTACACCATCCAAGAGACCCAGTACTTC	CASSLGAYTIQETQYF
-	once	TRBJ1-6	TRBV11-3	TGTGCCAGCAGCTCTCCACTCGGTTCACCCCTCCACTTT	CASSSPLGSPLHF
-	-	TRBJ1-2	TRBV11-2	TGTGCCAGCAGCTTAGATCCAGGGAAGAATTATGGCTACACCTTC	CASSLDPGKNYGYTF
TRBD1	-	TRBJ1-1	TRBV7-6	TGTGCCAGCAGCTTTCCAGGGGGCGAAAAAATGAACACTGAAGCTTTCTTT	CASSFPGGEKMNTEAFF
-	-	TRBJ2-7	TRBV18	TGTGCCAGCTCACCAGTCGGATGGTTGGGAGAGCAGTACTTC	CASSPVGWLGEQYF
TRBD1	-	TRBJ1-5	TRBV7-2	TGTGCCAGCAGCCCTGGCAGGGGGAAGGGTCAGCCCCAGCATTTT	CASSPGRGKGQPQHF
TRBD2	-	TRBJ2-3	TRBV11-3	TGTGCCAGCAGCCCCCGGACTAGCGGGGGCGCAGATACGCAGTATTTT	CASSPRTSGGADTQYF
-	-	TRBJ1-1	TRBV29-1	TGCAGCGCCGTTACGCTGGAGAACACTGAAGCTTTCTTT	CSAVTLENTEAFF
-	-	TRBJ1-6	TRBV2	TGTGCCAGCAGCCTGGTGGGGGCCCAATCACCCCTCCACTTT	CASSLVGAQSPLHF
TRBD1	-	TRBJ1-2	TRBV6-5	TGTGCCAGTAAATGGACAGGGAGGGATGGCTACACCTTC	CASKWTGRDGYTF
-	-	TRBJ2-1	TRBV13	TGTGCCAGCAGCACTACAGGTGGGCGGGGCGGAGGGGAGCAGTTCTTC	CASSTTGGRGGGEQFF
-	-	TRBJ2-3	TRBV25-1	TGTGCCAGCAGTGAATACTCGGTTGCAGGGCGAGATACGCAGTATTTT	CASSEYSVAGRDTQYF
-	medium-sized	TRBJ1-5	TRBV7-9	TGTGCCAGCAACTTGGAGGGGCGGCTTCCAGGGGCCCAGCATTTT	CASNLEGRLPGAQHF
-	once	TRBJ2-2	TRBV6-5	TGTGCCAGCAGTTACTACCAGCAAACCGGGGAGCTGTTTTTT	CASSYYQQTGELFF
TRBD1	-	TRBJ2-5	TRBV7-9	TGTGCCAGCAGCGCGGGACAGGGGGGAGAGACCCAGTACTTC	CASSAGQGGETQYF
TRBD2	-	TRBJ2-7	TRBV2	TGTGCCAGCAGTTCTACTAGCGGGAGCTCCTACGAGCAGTACTTC	CASSSTSGSSYEQYF
-	-	TRBJ1-1	TRBV19	TGTGCCAGTAGTATAGTGGCGAACACTGAAGCTTTCTTT	CASSIVANTEAFF
TRBD2	once	TRBJ2-7	TRBV9	TGTGCCAGCAGTGCCCGCGGGGGGGCCTACGAGCAGTACTTC	CASSARGGAYEQYF
TRBD1	-	TRBJ2-5	TRBV29-1	TGCAGCGGATCGGACAGGGGGCGAACGGAGACCCAGTACTTC	CSGSDRGRTETQYF
-	-	TRBJ1-2	TRBV18	TGTGCCAGCTCACCACCCCCAGGGCTTCATGGCTACACCTTC	CASSPPPGLHGYTF
-	-	TRBJ1-1	TRBV10-3	TGTGCCATCAGTGGAGGTTTGGACACTGAAGCTTTCTTT	CAISGGLDTEAFF
-	-	TRBJ2-7	TRBV25-1	TGTGCCAGCAGAGCGCCTTCGGAGGGCCAACCTGTCGAGCAGTACTTC	CASRAPSEGQPVEQYF
TRBD1	once	TRBJ2-1	TRBV24-1	TGTGCCACCAGCCGGGACAGGGGGCGCGAGTTCTTC	CATSRDRGREFF
-	-	TRBJ1-1	TRBV4-1	TGCGCCAGCAGCCAAGATCGGGTGTTTACTGAAGCTTTCTTT	CASSQDRVFTEAFF